This T cell receptor (beta chain) stems from a study of cytomegalovirus exposure and HLA in healthy donors. Study-level background: The same platform was used for the 120 validation repertoires and the roughly 600 first-cohort repertoires, a later analysis reported.

Overall study findings and caveats: Cytomegalovirus-associated TCR beta chains were listed, numbering roughly 150. Testing in vitro showed a few CMV-associated chains specific for CMV antigens.

The CDR3 is made up of 14 amino acids. The germline CDR1 and CDR2 sequences are SGHNT and YYREEE (reference sequence). Trimming took 0 bases from V and 8 from J, leaving 11 bases between them. Donors were drawn from the roughly 120-subject validation cohort, separate from the 666-subject first cohort. About this clone itself: Its antigen is unidentified.

The method was immunoSEQ multiplex PCR; TCRdb's version includes in-frame clones alone and lacks a portion of them. Of hundreds of thousands of clones in the sample, around 86% were seen once. The chain joins TRBV5-4 to TRBJ1-4, with a possible D match to TRBD1 (5 bases). Source material: PBMCs. This TCR was sampled from a woman aged 18-29 years in good health and CMV-seronegative. CDR3: CASSLESRGEKLFF. The DNA of the CDR3 is TGTGCCAGCAGCTTGGAGTCCCGGGGGGAAAAACTGTTTTTT.